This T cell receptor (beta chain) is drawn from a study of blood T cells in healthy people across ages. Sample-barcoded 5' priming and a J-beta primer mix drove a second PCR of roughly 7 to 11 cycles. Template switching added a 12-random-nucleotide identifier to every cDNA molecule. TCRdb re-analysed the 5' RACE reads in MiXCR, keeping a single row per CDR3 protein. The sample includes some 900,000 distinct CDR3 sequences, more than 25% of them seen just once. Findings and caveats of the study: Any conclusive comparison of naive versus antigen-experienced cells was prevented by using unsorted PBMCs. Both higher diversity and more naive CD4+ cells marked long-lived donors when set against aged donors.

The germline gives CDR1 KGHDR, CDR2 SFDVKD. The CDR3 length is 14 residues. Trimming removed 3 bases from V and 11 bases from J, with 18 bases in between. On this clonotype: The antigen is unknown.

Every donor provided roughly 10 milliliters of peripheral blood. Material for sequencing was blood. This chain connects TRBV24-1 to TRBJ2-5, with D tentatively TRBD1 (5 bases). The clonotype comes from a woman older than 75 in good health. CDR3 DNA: TGTGCCACCAGTGATAACTGGGGCTACAATGAGCAGTACTTC. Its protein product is CATSDNWGYNEQYF.